This TCR beta chain was found in a study of CXCR3-negative and CXCR3-positive naive CD8 T cells. Turning to this clonotype: Antigen specificity is unknown.

5' RACE that incorporated UMI labels was used to prepare the TRB cDNA libraries. No DNA is given; TCRdb re-called the 5' RACE reads and lists each CDR3 protein once. The table lists under 9,000 distinct CDR3 sequences. The CDR3 covers 13 residues. The germline CDR1 and CDR2 sequences are LGHNA and YNFKEQ. Study-level results: Memory cells differed in TRBV-TRBJ usage, but naive CXCR3-negative and CXCR3-positive cells had similar usage. TCR interaction strength was inferred from TRB CDR3 physicochemistry, as CD5 matched across naive subsets. With CXCR3 expression partially decreased after cryopreservation, most assays relied on fresh PBMCs.

Specimen: naive CXCR3- CD8+ T cells from blood. Subset indicated: CD45RO-CCR7+CD27+CD95- naive CD8+ T cells lacking CXCR3 (TNR3-). The receptor was derived from a human donor in good health. Some clones in this sample may be carry-over from other donors' samples. The chain couples TRBV4-2 to TRBJ1-5. CDR3 amino acids: CASSQDSSQPQHF.